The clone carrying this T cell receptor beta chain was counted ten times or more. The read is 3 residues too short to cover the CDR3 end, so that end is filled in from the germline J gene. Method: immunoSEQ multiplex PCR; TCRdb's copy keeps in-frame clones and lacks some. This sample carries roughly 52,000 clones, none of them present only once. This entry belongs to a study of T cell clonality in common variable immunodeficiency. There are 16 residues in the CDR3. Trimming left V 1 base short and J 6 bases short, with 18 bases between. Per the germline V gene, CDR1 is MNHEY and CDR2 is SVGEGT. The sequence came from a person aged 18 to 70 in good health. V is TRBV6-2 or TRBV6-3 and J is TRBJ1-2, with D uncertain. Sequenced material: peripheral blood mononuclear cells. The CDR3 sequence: CASSYFWASQWDGYTF. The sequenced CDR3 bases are TGTGCCAGCAGTTACTTTTGGGCCAGCCAATGGGATGGC.